This TCR beta chain stems from a study of blood T cell repertoires in COVID-19. Across the whole study: Italy, Spain and the United States were the sources of the convalescent and acute COVID-19 samples.

Some clones are missing from TCRdb's copy, which holds only in-frame ones; the method was immunoSEQ multiplex PCR. Of a few hundred thousand clones listed, 70% to 90% are singletons. Residents of 24 US areas, aged roughly 18 to 89 years, made up the participants. Ten or more counts support this clone. The CDR3 runs to 15 residues. CDR1 and CDR2 from the germline V gene are SGHTA and FQGNSA. Trimming removed 3 bases from V and 3 bases from J, with 12 bases in between. The rearrangement links TRBV7-2 to TRBJ1-5; D is undetermined. The TCR was taken from a woman aged 50 to 60 who had been exposed to COVID-19. The sequenced sample was PBMCs or T cells enriched from blood (not recorded which). The CDR3 DNA sequence: TGTGCCAGCAGCTTGACGGCTCAGGCCAATCAGCCCCAGCATTTT. The encoded protein is CASSLTAQANQPQHF.